This entry lists 12 T cell receptor beta chains sequenced from one sample in a study of metastatic and nonmetastatic thyroid tumors. TCRdb re-called the PCR reads via MiXCR. In the table there are around 31,000 clones, 30% of which are singletons. All patients reached thyroid surgery having received no treatment beforehand. The sequenced sample was blood. These receptors came from a female donor with papillary thyroid cancer or a benign thyroid nodule (not recorded which). Some clones in this sample may be carry-over from other donors' samples.

This clone was seen a few times. Compared with germline, one end of the junction differs, possibly owing to a read error. The V gene is TRBV6-2 or TRBV6-3, the J gene TRBJ2-3; a weak D match, TRBD2 (5 bases). This CDR3 has 15 residues. In germline, CDR1 is MNHEY, CDR2 SVGEGT. The CDR3: CASSHSFSRADTQYF. CDR3 sequence (DNA): TGTGCCAGCAGTCACTCGTTTTCGCGGGCAGATACGCAGTATTTT.

This clone turned up a few times. The chain combines TRBV6-5 with TRBJ1-6; possibly TRBD1 for D (6 bases). Trimming pared 2 bases from V and 8 bases from J, leaving 13 bases between. Germline V gene lookup returns CDR1 MNHEY and CDR2 SVGAGI. This CDR3 is built from 15 residues. The CDR3 here is CASSYEGRGDSPLHF. DNA for the CDR3: TGTGCCAGCAGTTACGAAGGCAGGGGTGATTCACCCCTCCACTTT.

A word on this clone: Since the CDR3 does not end with the conserved phenylalanine or tryptophan, this likely comes from a read error. The DNA is left out, because the CDR3 cannot be placed on it with certainty; the CDR3 is given as TCRdb lists it. The genes are TRBV6-5 and TRBJ2-7. 12 amino acids form the CDR3, both terminal residues included. Germline CDR1 reads MNHEY; CDR2 reads SVGAGI. The CDR3 reads CASRGEFHEQDL.

This sequence joins TRBV19 and TRBJ2-5, with TRBD1 matching 8 bases. Germline lookup yields CDR1 LNHDA and CDR2 SQIVND (reference sequence). Germline trimming cut 5 bases from V and 1 base from J; bases unmatched to any gene: 3. CDR3 length: 14 residues. The CDR3 region has the DNA TGTGCCAGTAGTCGAACAGGGGGCCAAGAGACCCAGTACTTC. It encodes CASSRTGGQETQYF.

There are a few counts of this clone. V and J are TRBV20-1 and TRBJ2-5, with 14 bases lining up with TRBD2. This CDR3 contains 16 residues. In germline, CDR1 is DFQATT, CDR2 SNEGSKA (reference sequence). Germline trimming cut 6 bases from V and 3 bases from J; bases unmatched to any gene: 9. CDR3 DNA: TGCAGTGCGAACCCGGGACTAGCGGGAGTCGAAGAGACCCAGTACTTC. Encoded protein: CSANPGLAGVEETQYF.

This clone is deemed medium-sized. This sequence joins TRBV20-1 and TRBJ2-2, with D perhaps TRBD2 (5 bases). Trimming left V 0 bases short and J 1 base short, with 9 bases between. The CDR3 consists of 15 residues. The germline gives CDR1 DFQATT, CDR2 SNEGSKA (reference sequence). The CDR3 protein is CSARETGGNTGELFF. CDR3 DNA sequence: TGCAGTGCTAGAGAGACTGGAGGGAACACCGGGGAGCTGTTTTTT.

This clone was picked up one time. V is TRBV7-9 and J is TRBJ1-1; the D is unclear. This CDR3 comprises 10 residues. Germline loops: CDR1 SEHNR, CDR2 FQNEAQ (reference sequence). Trimming removed 10 bases at V and 3 bases at J, with 6 bases between. CDR3 nucleotides: TGTGCCACCACGGACACTGAAGCTTTCTTT. Translated, it gives CATTDTEAFF.

The rearrangement uses TRBV20-1 and TRBJ1-2; 11 bases map to TRBD1. Germline V gene lookup returns CDR1 DFQATT and CDR2 SNEGSKA (reference sequence). This CDR3 is 15 amino acids long. J was trimmed by 7 bases and V by 5 bases; bases with no gene match: 12. The CDR3 DNA reads TGCAGTGCTCCTCTCAGGGACAGGGGGAGGGGTGGCTACACCTTC. Translating gives CSAPLRDRGRGGYTF.

This clone is deemed medium-sized (0.01 to 0.1%). The rearrangement links TRBV6-1 to TRBJ2-7, with 8 nucleotides matching TRBD2. This CDR3 spans 14 amino acids. The trim removed 7 bases at V and 2 bases at J, leaving 7 bases unmatched. Germline V gene data show CDR1 as MNHNS and CDR2 as SASEGT. The CDR3 DNA reads TGTGCCAGCACCCTTGCGGGAGGTACCTACGAGCAGTACTTC. This encodes CASTLAGGTYEQYF.

This chain links TRBV6-2 or TRBV6-3 with TRBJ1-3; unclear D gene. The CDR3 contains 14 residues. Trimming stripped 7 bases from V and 0 bases from J, with 10 bases between. Germline CDR1 MNHEY, CDR2 SVGEGT. The CDR3 spells CASTTMASGNTIYF. The CDR3 DNA sequence: TGTGCCAGCACCACAATGGCCTCTGGAAACACCATATATTTT.

This clone showed up just a few times. The V and J genes are TRBV6-1 and TRBJ2-7, with a weak D call TRBD1 (6 bases). The germline CDR1 and CDR2 sequences are MNHNS and SASEGT. The CDR3 is made up of 13 amino acids. Between the trimmed V and J ends, which lost 5 bases and 3 bases, there was a span of 11 bases. CDR3 sequence reads: CASSRTEGYEQYF. The DNA of the CDR3 is TGTGCCAGCAGTAGGACAGAGGGCTACGAGCAGTACTTC.

This clone was detected many times. This sequence may be a read error, since a much larger clone differs from it by one base. Other DNA sequences of this sample code for an identical CDR3. The V gene is TRBV29-1, the J gene TRBJ1-2; 11 nucleotides align to TRBD1. CDR3 length: 13 amino acids. With 6 bases clipped from V and 2 bases from J, the junction kept 2 bases outside the gene matches. The V gene's germline CDR1 is SQVTM and CDR2 ANQGSEA. This CDR3 is CSVGTGGNYGYTF. Here the CDR3 DNA reads TGCAGCGTCGGGACAGGGGGGAACTATGGCTACACCTTC.